The 32 T cell receptor beta chains below come from one sample, sequenced in a study of control samples from healthy donors and cancer patients. Only in-frame clones appear in the TCRdb table, and some are missing; sequencing was by immunoSEQ multiplex PCR. The table shows about 150,000 clones, with around 86% occurring only once. The sequenced sample consisted of blood. Receptors originate from a man aged 25-40 years in good health.

This chain connects TRBV6-4 to TRBJ2-3, with D perhaps matching TRBD1 (5 bases). The V and J ends lost 10 bases and 4 bases respectively, with 15 bases between them. CDR3 length: 13 residues. Germline V gene lookup returns CDR1 MRHNA and CDR2 SNTAGT. The CDR3 coding sequence is TGTGCCACCTCAGGGTTCGATGCAGATACGCAGTATTTT. Its protein is CATSGFDADTQYF.

The rearrangement uses TRBV4-1 and TRBJ1-5; tentative D call: TRBD1 (5 bases). The CDR3 consists of 15 residues. Trimming removed 1 base from V and 7 bases from J, with 14 bases in between. Germline loops: CDR1 MGHRA, CDR2 YSYEKL. CDR3 region: CASSQAGPGGQPQHF. CDR3 in DNA: TGCGCCAGCAGCCAAGCAGGACCCGGGGGACAGCCCCAGCATTTT.

V usage is TRBV24-1 and J usage is TRBJ2-1; 13 bases are shared with TRBD2. Germline trimming cut 3 bases from V and 0 bases from J; bases unmatched to any gene: 10. This CDR3 comprises 20 residues. CDR1 is KGHDR and CDR2 is SFDVKD in the germline V gene. DNA of the CDR3: TGTGCCACCAGTGATCGCGGGACTAGCGGGGTCAGGGGCTCCTACAATGAGCAGTTCTTC. It encodes CATSDRGTSGVRGSYNEQFF.

The chain joins TRBV14 to TRBJ2-2; 11 bases are a match to TRBD2. There are 15 residues in the CDR3. CDR1 is SGHDN, CDR2 FVKESK, per germline. V dropped 2 bases and J dropped 7; count of bases not matched to a gene: 3. As DNA, the CDR3 is TGTGCCAGCAGCCAAACTAGCGGGGGCATCGGGGAGCTGTTTTTT. Translating it yields CASSQTSGGIGELFF.

The chain is built from TRBV9 and TRBJ1-2; D not resolved. CDR3 length: 16 amino acids. Deletions cut 3 bases from V and 2 bases from J, with 17 bases between. CDR1 is SGDLS and CDR2 is YYNGEE in the germline V gene. DNA of the CDR3: TGTGCCAGCAGCGCCGACCGGACGGGGAGAAACTATGGCTACACCTTC. It codes for CASSADRTGRNYGYTF.

This chain joins TRBV24-1 and TRBJ2-1, with D unresolved. CDR1 is KGHDR and CDR2 is SFDVKD in the germline V gene. V gave up 4 bases and J gave up 2 bases, with 8 bases separating them. The CDR3 covers 14 residues. The CDR3 region is CATSEDGPYNEQFF. The DNA of the CDR3 is TGTGCCACCAGTGAAGACGGCCCCTACAATGAGCAGTTCTTC.

This clone was seen only a few times. This chain uses TRBV18 with TRBJ2-6, with 10 bases that match TRBD1. CDR1 and CDR2 (germline): KGHSH, LQKENI. The CDR3 is made up of 18 amino acids. The V gene end was trimmed by 2 bases and the J gene end by 0 bases; junction bases not matched to a gene: 4. The CDR3 is CASSPFRDRGSGANVLTF. CDR3 DNA: TGTGCCAGCTCACCATTCCGGGACAGGGGCTCTGGGGCCAACGTCCTGACTTTC.

DNA for the CDR3: TGTGCCAGCGGGTGGGACAGTGGCTACACCTTC. Translation gives CASGWDSGYTF. The V gene is TRBV5-4, the J gene TRBJ1-2; 7 nucleotides agree with TRBD1. Losses at the gene ends were 7 bases for V and 7 bases for J; bases not matched to a gene: 4. CDR3 size: 11 residues. Looked up from germline, CDR1 is SGHNT and CDR2 is YYREEE (reference sequence).

The gene calls are TRBV5-6 and TRBJ2-7; D is tentatively TRBD1 or TRBD2 (5 bases each). CDR3 length: 13 residues. CDR1 SGHDT and CDR2 YYEEEE come from the germline V gene. V gave up 0 bases and J gave up 7 bases, with 11 bases separating them. This CDR3 is CASSLGRGREQYF. In DNA, the CDR3 is TGTGCCAGCAGCTTGGGTAGGGGACGGGAGCAGTACTTC.

V and J are TRBV5-4 and TRBJ2-5; 9 nucleotides line up with TRBD2. This CDR3 comprises 17 residues. Trimming took 4 bases from V and 5 from J; bases not matched to a gene: 15. CDR1 SGHNT and CDR2 YYREEE come from the germline V gene (reference sequence). The CDR3 loop reads CASSGESAGGLRETQYF. CDR3 bases: TGTGCCAGCAGCGGGGAGTCTGCGGGGGGGCTTCGGGAGACCCAGTACTTC.

This clone has just one count. This same CDR3 is encoded by further DNA sequences in the sample. The rearrangement joins TRBV18 to TRBJ1-2; 8 bases are a match to TRBD1. The V gene end was trimmed by 3 bases and the J gene end by 3 bases; junction bases not matched to a gene: 3. Germline CDR1 KGHSH, CDR2 LQKENI. This CDR3 spans 14 amino acids. CDR3 nucleotides: TGTGCCAGCTCACCTTTGGACAGGGACTATGGCTACACCTTC. Its protein product is CASSPLDRDYGYTF.

This chain's CDR3 is CASSLGLDGYEQYF. The CDR3 nucleotides are TGTGCCAGCAGCTTAGGACTGGACGGATACGAGCAGTACTTC. V usage is TRBV13 and J usage is TRBJ2-7; D is uncertain. CDR3 size: 14 residues. Germline V CDR1 and CDR2: PRHDT, FYEKMQ (reference sequence). V lost 0 bases and J lost 4, with 10 bases in between.

The chain has TRBV7-2 and TRBJ2-3; 12 bases match TRBD2. The CDR3 runs 13 residues. Germline assignment: CDR1 SGHTA and CDR2 FQGNSA. With 4 bases clipped from V and 9 bases from J, the junction kept 2 bases outside the gene matches. For the CDR3, the DNA is TGTGCCAGCAGCTGGACTAGCGGGGAGACGCAGTATTTT. This sequence encodes CASSWTSGETQYF.

The chain recombines TRBV7-8 with TRBJ2-1; 8 bases agree with TRBD2. Germline V gene lookup returns CDR1 SGHVS and CDR2 FQNEAQ. The CDR3 runs 18 residues. V lost 5 bases and J lost 0; bases outside the gene matches: 12. CDR3 protein: CASSPTSGKTSSYNEQFF. The DNA for the CDR3 is TGTGCCAGCAGCCCCACTAGCGGAAAAACAAGCTCCTACAATGAGCAGTTCTTC.

The chain couples TRBV24-1 to TRBJ1-2, with 10 positions matching TRBD1. The V segment lost 3 bases and the J segment 0 bases; nucleotides outside the gene matches: 15. The CDR3 contains 20 residues. Germline V lookup: CDR1 KGHDR, CDR2 SFDVKD. In nucleotides, the CDR3 is TGTGCCACCAGTGATCGTCGACAGGGGGCCCTAACATTAGCTAACTATGGCTACACCTTC. It codes for CATSDRRQGALTLANYGYTF.

The chain employs TRBV4-3 and TRBJ2-1; 8 bases are shared with TRBD1. Looked up from germline, CDR1 is LGHNA and CDR2 is YSLEER. The CDR3 loop spans 15 amino acids. The junction had 10 bases not matched to a gene; V was cut back by 4 bases and J by 8 bases. The CDR3 DNA reads TGCGCCAGCAGCCGAGGACAGGGTTATCTGGATGAGCAGTTCTTC. Its protein is CASSRGQGYLDEQFF.

The chain couples TRBV29-1 to TRBJ2-5; possibly TRBD2 for D (5 bases). The CDR3 sequence is 16 residues long. Germline loops: CDR1 SQVTM, CDR2 ANQGSEA. Trimming cost V 6 bases and J 4 bases, with 24 bases left between them. CDR3 sequence reads: CSVEDRKLGFGETQYF. The CDR3 coding sequence is TGCAGCGTGGAGGACCGGAAATTAGGGTTTGGAGAGACCCAGTACTTC.

This clone was seen once. The chain uses TRBV7-9 and TRBJ2-5; D uncertain. Germline CDR1 is SEHNR and CDR2 is FQNEAQ (reference sequence). This CDR3 is built from 14 residues. Trimming took 4 bases from V and 1 from J, leaving 10 bases between them. DNA of the CDR3: TGTGCCAGCAGCTCTCCTGGGTCCCAAGAGACCCAGTACTTC. This encodes CASSSPGSQETQYF.

The chain is built from TRBV5-1 and TRBJ2-7, with 12 bases that match TRBD2. The V and J ends lost 3 bases and 0 bases, in that order; junction bases with no gene match: 7. Germline assignment: CDR1 SGHRS and CDR2 YFSETQ. The CDR3 is 17 residues long. The CDR3 DNA is TGCGCCAGCAGCTGGGGGACTAGCGGGCGGAGCTCCTACGAGCAGTACTTC. Its protein product is CASSWGTSGRSSYEQYF.

This chain uses TRBV30 with TRBJ1-2; TRBD1 agrees at 9 bases. The V gene's germline CDR1 is GTSNPN and CDR2 SVGIG (reference sequence). V lost 2 bases and J lost 2; bases outside the gene matches: 9. This CDR3 comprises 16 residues. The chain's CDR3 is CAWSSSGTGMNYGYTF. As DNA, the CDR3 is TGTGCCTGGAGTTCATCCGGGACAGGGATGAACTATGGCTACACCTTC.

As to this clone: The same CDR3 is also encoded by other DNA sequences in this sample. This rearrangement joins TRBV27 to TRBJ2-2; D gene ambiguous. Germline V lookup: CDR1 MNHEY, CDR2 SMNVEV (reference sequence). This CDR3 has 11 residues. V lost 11 bases and J lost 2, with 6 bases in between. The CDR3 DNA sequence: TGTGCCTCCACCAACACCGGGGAGCTGTTTTTT. Translated, it gives CASTNTGELFF.

The V gene is TRBV30, the J gene TRBJ2-1; 8 bases line up with TRBD2. The J segment lost 10 bases and the V segment lost 0 bases, leaving 11 bases of the junction unmatched. CDR1 is GTSNPN and CDR2 is SVGIG in the germline V gene (reference sequence). This CDR3 region has 15 residues. CDR3 nucleotides: TGTGCCTGGAGTGTACCCCAACTAGTAGCGGGAGAGCAGTTCTTC. Translating it yields CAWSVPQLVAGEQFF.

CDR3 nucleotide sequence: TGTGCCAGCAGGTTGGACAGGGGGTACGAGCAGTACTTC. This codes for CASRLDRGYEQYF. V usage is TRBV7-2 and J usage is TRBJ2-7; the match to TRBD1 covers 10 bases. CDR3 length equals 13 residues. Germline trimming cut 6 bases from V and 4 bases from J; bases unmatched to any gene: 3. Germline lookup yields CDR1 SGHTA and CDR2 FQGNSA.

This clone has only one observation. V is TRBV9 and J is TRBJ1-1; a weak D match, TRBD1 (5 bases). The CDR3 is 14 amino acids. V dropped 5 bases and J dropped 3 bases, with 14 bases sitting between them. Germline lookup yields CDR1 SGDLS and CDR2 YYNGEE. CDR3 in amino acids: CASSSGTPYTEAFF. Here the CDR3 DNA reads TGTGCCAGCAGTTCCGGGACTCCTTACACTGAAGCTTTCTTT.

The gene calls are TRBV24-1 and TRBJ2-5; 11 positions match TRBD2. J was trimmed by 5 bases and V by 3 bases; bases with no gene match: 10. Germline V lookup: CDR1 KGHDR, CDR2 SFDVKD. The CDR3 sequence is 17 residues long. The CDR3 sequence is CATSDVAGGPFGETQYF. The CDR3 DNA sequence: TGTGCCACCAGTGATGTAGCGGGAGGGCCTTTTGGGGAGACCCAGTACTTC.

The chain uses TRBV7-3 and TRBJ2-5; TRBD2 aligns across 8 bases. The V and J ends lost 8 bases and 2 bases, in that order; junction bases with no gene match: 4. Germline values: CDR1 SGHTA, CDR2 FQGTGA. The CDR3 sequence is 13 residues long. CDR3 nucleotides: TGTGCCAGCTCGCGGGAGGAACAAGAGACCCAGTACTTC. Translated, it gives CASSREEQETQYF.

The chain is built from TRBV7-6 and TRBJ1-1; D uncertain. Looked up from germline, CDR1 is SGHVS and CDR2 is FNYEAQ. This CDR3 contains 14 residues. Between the trimmed V and J ends, which lost 1 base and 1 base, there was a span of 7 bases. CDR3 sequence reads: CASSLDRSNTEAFF. In DNA, the CDR3 is TGTGCCAGCAGCTTAGACAGATCGAACACTGAAGCTTTCTTT.

The chain combines TRBV7-2 with TRBJ2-1, with a weak D call TRBD2 (5 bases). Trimming stripped 2 bases from V and 8 bases from J, with 7 bases between. CDR1 is SGHTA, CDR2 FQGNSA, per germline. This CDR3 is built from 12 residues. The CDR3 sequence is CASSLLAYEQFF. Written as DNA, the CDR3 is TGTGCCAGCAGCTTACTAGCCTATGAGCAGTTCTTC.

The chain carries TRBV19 and TRBJ2-1; TRBD1 agrees at 10 bases. There are 14 residues in the CDR3. Trimming cost V 1 base and J 13 bases; bases outside gene matches: 7. Germline CDR1 LNHDA, CDR2 SQIVND (reference sequence). CDR3 coding DNA: TGTGCCAGTAGTATAGCAGTTGGGACAGGGGTCCAGTTCTTC. Encoded protein: CASSIAVGTGVQFF. The full variable domain, rest sourced from reference TRBV19 and TRBJ2-1, is DGGITQSPKYLFRKEGQNVTLSCEQNLNHDAMYWYRQDPGQGLRLIYYSQIVNDFQKGDIAEGYSVSREKKESFPLTVTSAQKNPTAFYLCASSIAVGTGVQFFGPGTRLTVL.

The count of this clone is one. The chain is built from TRBV6-4 and TRBJ2-3; D might be TRBD2 (5 bases). In germline, CDR1 is MRHNA, CDR2 SNTAGT. This CDR3 has 14 amino acids. V lost 8 bases to trimming and J lost 4 bases, with 16 bases between them. The CDR3 loop is CASSKGGLADTQYF. For the CDR3, the DNA is TGTGCCAGCTCCAAGGGCGGGCTGGCAGATACGCAGTATTTT.

This clone showed up just a few times. The rearrangement joins TRBV24-1 to TRBJ2-3; D is possibly TRBD1 (8 bases). V was clipped by 10 bases and J by 4 bases, with 14 bases between them. Germline V gives CDR1 KGHDR, CDR2 SFDVKD. CDR3 size: 13 residues. DNA of the CDR3: TGTGCCACGAGACAGGGGAGGGCAGATACGCAGTATTTT. Translation gives CATRQGRADTQYF.

This clone was counted between two and nine times. The chain carries TRBV6-4 and TRBJ2-1; 7 bases map to TRBD2. This CDR3 has 14 residues. V trimming: 3 bases; J trimming: 8 bases; junction bases outside the gene matches: 7. Germline CDR1 reads MRHNA; CDR2 reads SNTAGT. In DNA, the CDR3 is TGTGCCAGCAGTGAATCAACTAGCGTTCATGAGCAGTTCTTC. It yields the protein CASSESTSVHEQFF.